These 7 T cell receptor beta chains originate from one sample sequenced in a study of blood T cell repertoires in COVID-19. Generated by immunoSEQ multiplex PCR, the TCRdb table keeps only in-frame clones and is missing some. In the table there are approximately 190,000 clones, 80% to 95% of which are singletons. The sample was peripheral blood. These receptors came from a man aged 50 to 60 with acute or convalescent COVID-19.

CDR3 bases: TGCAGTGCTAGAGAGGGGCTCGGCTACACCTTC. As protein: CSAREGLGYTF. This chain connects TRBV20-1 to TRBJ1-2, with D perhaps matching TRBD1 (5 bases). The CDR3 loop spans 11 amino acids. V gave up 0 bases and J gave up 8 bases, with 7 bases separating them. Germline CDR1 and CDR2: DFQATT and SNEGSKA (reference sequence).

The chain links TRBV3-1 (or the pseudogene TRBV3-2) to TRBJ2-1; D gene uncertain. CDR3 length: 11 residues. V shed 8 bases and J shed 6 bases, with 8 bases lying between them. Germline assignment: CDR1 LGHDT and CDR2 YNNKEL (reference sequence). CDR3 sequence reads: CASGSRNEQFF. The CDR3 DNA reads as TGTGCCAGCGGCAGTCGCAATGAGCAGTTCTTC.

The V gene is TRBV14, the J gene TRBJ2-5; the D gene is possibly TRBD1 (5 bases). Germline CDR1 reads SGHDN; CDR2 reads FVKESK. The CDR3 is 15 residues long. V lost 0 bases and J lost 5, with 13 bases in between. The chain's CDR3 is CASSQEVGRVETQYF. In nucleotides, the CDR3 is TGTGCCAGCAGCCAAGAGGTGGGCAGGGTGGAGACCCAGTACTTC.

J is TRBJ2-7 and V is TRBV4-2, with 8 positions matching TRBD1. CDR1 is LGHNA, CDR2 YNFKEQ, per germline. After removal of 1 base from V and 2 bases from J, the junction contained 10 bases not matched to a gene. This CDR3 spans 17 amino acids. The CDR3, as DNA: TGTGCCAGCAGCCAAGTACGTAGACAGGGGTTACCCTACGAGCAGTACGTC. Its protein product is CASSQVRRQGLPYEQYV.

The V gene is TRBV18, the J gene TRBJ2-7; TRBD2 aligns across 8 bases. J gave up 0 bases and V 3 bases, and 7 bases lay outside the gene matches. This CDR3 is 16 amino acids long. Per the germline V gene, CDR1 is KGHSH and CDR2 is LQKENI. The CDR3 reads CASSPSLAGVSYEQYF. DNA of the CDR3: TGTGCCAGCTCACCTAGTCTAGCGGGCGTCTCCTACGAGCAGTACTTC.

This chain uses TRBV6-2 or TRBV6-3 with TRBJ2-5, with 16 bases aligning to TRBD2. Trimming removed 6 bases from V and 5 bases from J; junction bases left unmatched: 6. CDR3 length equals 16 residues. Germline V gene sequence: CDR1 MNHEY, CDR2 SVGEGT. The CDR3 reads CASSGTSGGAGETQYF. The CDR3 DNA reads as TGTGCCAGCAGCGGGACTAGCGGGGGGGCCGGGGAGACCCAGTACTTC.

This chain connects TRBV19 to TRBJ2-7; 10 bases map to TRBD2. CDR1 is LNHDA, CDR2 SQIVND, per germline (reference sequence). After removal of 2 bases from V and 1 base from J, the junction contained 2 bases not matched to a gene. The CDR3 contains 15 residues. The CDR3 loop is CASSILAGESYEQYF. The DNA for the CDR3 is TGTGCCAGTAGTATACTAGCGGGAGAATCCTACGAGCAGTACTTC. Variable domain in full (rest from reference TRBV19 and TRBJ2-7): DGGITQSPKYLFRKEGQNVTLSCEQNLNHDAMYWYRQDPGQGLRLIYYSQIVNDFQKGDIAEGYSVSREKKESFPLTVTSAQKNPTAFYLCASSILAGESYEQYFGPGTRLTVT.